The clone carrying this TCR beta chain was counted a few times. What it binds is not known. Method: immunoSEQ multiplex PCR; TCRdb's copy keeps in-frame clones and lacks some. Of hundreds of thousands of clones listed, less than 96% are singletons. The data were taken from a study of shared clonotypes between healthy human individuals. V lost 6 bases and J lost 0, with 6 bases in between. The CDR3 has 13 amino acids. The germline CDR1 and CDR2 sequences are SNHLY and FYNNEI. General study findings and limits: Sorted-subset sequencing was shown by rarefaction to be incomplete despite large depth.

The receptor was isolated from a woman in her 30s in good health. Sequenced input: naive CD4+ T cells sorted from blood. Subset here: CD45RA+ positively selected. The gene calls are TRBV2 and TRBJ1-3; D not resolved. The chain's CDR3 is CASRRTSGNTIYF. The CDR3 DNA reads as TGTGCCAGCAGACGAACCTCTGGAAACACCATATATTTT.